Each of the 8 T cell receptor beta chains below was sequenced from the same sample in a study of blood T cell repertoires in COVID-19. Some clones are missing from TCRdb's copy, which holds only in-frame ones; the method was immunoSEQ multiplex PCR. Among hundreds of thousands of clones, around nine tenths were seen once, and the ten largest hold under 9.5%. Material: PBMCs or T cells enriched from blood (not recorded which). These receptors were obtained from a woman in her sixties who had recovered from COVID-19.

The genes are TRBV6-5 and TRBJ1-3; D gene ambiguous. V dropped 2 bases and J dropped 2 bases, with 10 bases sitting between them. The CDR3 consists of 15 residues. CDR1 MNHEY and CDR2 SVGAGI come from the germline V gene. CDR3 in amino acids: CASSYLPLPGNTIYF. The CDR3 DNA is TGTGCCAGCAGTTACCTTCCCCTCCCTGGAAACACCATATATTTT.

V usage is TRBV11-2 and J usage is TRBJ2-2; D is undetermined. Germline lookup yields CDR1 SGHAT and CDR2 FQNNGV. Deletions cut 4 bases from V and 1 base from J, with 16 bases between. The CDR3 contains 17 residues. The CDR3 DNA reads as TGTGCCAGCAGCTCGATGATAGCCCTCATGAACACCGGGGAGCTGTTTTTT. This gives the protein CASSSMIALMNTGELFF.

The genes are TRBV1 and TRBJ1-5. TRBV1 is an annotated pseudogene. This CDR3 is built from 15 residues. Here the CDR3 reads CTSSQDSGRGQPQHF. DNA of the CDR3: TGCACCAGCAGCCAAGACTCCGGTCGAGGGCAGCCCCAGCATTTT.

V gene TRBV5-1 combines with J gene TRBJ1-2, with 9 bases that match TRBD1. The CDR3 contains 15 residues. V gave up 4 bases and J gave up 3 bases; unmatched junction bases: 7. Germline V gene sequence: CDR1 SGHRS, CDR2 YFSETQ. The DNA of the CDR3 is TGCGCCAGCAGCCCCCGGACAGGGGTGGACTATGGCTACACCTTC. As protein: CASSPRTGVDYGYTF.

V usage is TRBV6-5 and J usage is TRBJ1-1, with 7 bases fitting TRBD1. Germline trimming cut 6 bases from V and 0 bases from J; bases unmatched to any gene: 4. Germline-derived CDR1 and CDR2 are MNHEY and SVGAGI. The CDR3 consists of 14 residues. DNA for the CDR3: TGTGCCAGCAGGGACACAGGGGTGAACACTGAAGCTTTCTTT. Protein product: CASRDTGVNTEAFF.

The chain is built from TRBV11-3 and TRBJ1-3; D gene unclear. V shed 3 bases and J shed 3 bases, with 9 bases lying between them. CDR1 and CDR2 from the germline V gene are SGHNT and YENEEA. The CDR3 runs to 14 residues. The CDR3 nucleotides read TGTGCCAGCAGCTTGAGAGAGTTTGGAAACACCATATATTTT. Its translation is CASSLREFGNTIYF.

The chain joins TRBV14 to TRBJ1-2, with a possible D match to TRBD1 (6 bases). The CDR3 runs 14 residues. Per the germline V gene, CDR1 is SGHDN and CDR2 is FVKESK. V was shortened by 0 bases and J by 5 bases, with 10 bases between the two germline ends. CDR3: CASSQDEGVYGYTF. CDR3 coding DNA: TGTGCCAGCAGCCAAGATGAGGGGGTTTATGGCTACACCTTC.

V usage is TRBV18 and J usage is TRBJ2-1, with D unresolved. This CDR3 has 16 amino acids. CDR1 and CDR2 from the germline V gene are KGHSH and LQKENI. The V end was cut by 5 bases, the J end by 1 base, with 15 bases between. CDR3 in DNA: TGTGCCAGCTCATTTACCATGGTGAGGTCCTACAATGAGCAGTTCTTC. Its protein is CASSFTMVRSYNEQFF.